Shown below are 21 T cell receptor beta chains from a single sample sequenced in a study of blood T cell repertoires in COVID-19. TCRdb keeps only in-frame clones here, not all; method: immunoSEQ multiplex PCR. The sample records 90,000 to 120,000 clones, roughly 88% being singletons. The sample consisted of peripheral blood. All receptors come from a human donor in a cohort sampled during active COVID-19.

This clone has only one observation. The rearrangement uses TRBV12-3 or TRBV12-4 and TRBJ2-2; D gene uncertain. The CDR3 contains 13 residues. Trimming cost V 5 bases and J 3 bases, with 7 bases left between them. The CDR3 DNA reads as TGTGCCAGCAGTCCGCGTCACACCGGGGAGCTGTTTTTT. The encoded protein is CASSPRHTGELFF.

The chain combines TRBV6-2 or TRBV6-3 with TRBJ2-7; weak D call: TRBD2 (6 bases). V lost 6 bases and J lost 5, with 20 bases in between. The CDR3 covers 15 residues. Germline CDR1 MNHEY, CDR2 SVGEGT. CDR3 sequence: CASSIYQGGANEQYF. The DNA for the CDR3 is TGTGCCAGCAGCATTTACCAGGGAGGCGCGAACGAGCAGTACTTC.

This chain joins TRBV4-1 and TRBJ1-2, with a tentative D call TRBD1 (5 bases). Germline CDR1 is MGHRA and CDR2 is YSYEKL. Trimming cost V 1 base and J 6 bases, with 15 bases left between them. This CDR3 is 15 amino acids long. The CDR3: CASSQVGGEENGYTF. CDR3 bases: TGCGCCAGCAGCCAAGTCGGAGGGGAGGAGAATGGCTACACCTTC.

This clone turned up a few times. V is TRBV10-2 and J is TRBJ2-1; possibly TRBD1 for D (6 bases). Germline CDR1 and CDR2: WSHSY and SAAADI. Trimming removed 4 bases from V and 7 bases from J, with 11 bases in between. The CDR3 totals 13 residues. The CDR3 here is CASSAGTPNEQFF. DNA for the CDR3: TGCGCCAGCAGTGCGGGGACACCGAATGAGCAGTTCTTC.

This clone was counted once. The V and J genes are TRBV5-1 and TRBJ2-7; TRBD2 agrees at 13 bases. Germline values: CDR1 SGHRS, CDR2 YFSETQ. V was pared by 1 base and J by 6 bases, with 4 bases of the junction left unmatched. The CDR3 extends over 15 amino acids. The CDR3 spells CASSLTSGGALEQYF. The CDR3 DNA follows: TGCGCCAGCAGCTTGACTAGCGGGGGGGCGCTCGAGCAGTACTTC. Combining the CDR3 with reference TRBV5-1 and TRBJ2-7 gives the whole variable domain KAGVTQTPRYLIKTRGQQVTLSCSPISGHRSVSWYQQTPGQGLQFLFEYFSETQRNKGNFPGRFSGRQFSNSRSEMNVSTLELGDSALYLCASSLTSGGALEQYFGPGTRLTVT.

The chain employs TRBV2 and TRBJ2-1; 8 positions agree with TRBD2. CDR1 and CDR2 from the germline V gene are SNHLY and FYNNEI. After removal of 7 bases from V and 4 bases from J, the junction contained 9 bases not matched to a gene. The CDR3 length is 15 residues. CDR3 protein: CASTAGGGPYNEQFF. CDR3 nucleotide sequence: TGTGCCAGCACTGCCGGGGGGGGGCCATACAATGAGCAGTTCTTC.

This rearrangement joins TRBV19 to TRBJ1-2; possible D gene TRBD1, 5 bases. Germline V CDR1 and CDR2: LNHDA, SQIVND (reference sequence). The ends were cut back, 0 bases at V and 0 bases at J, with 8 bases in the middle. This CDR3 comprises 15 residues. The CDR3 is CASSIEDTTNYGYTF. The CDR3 DNA reads TGTGCCAGTAGTATAGAGGACACGACTAACTATGGCTACACCTTC.

The rearrangement uses TRBV4-1 and TRBJ2-1, with D possibly matching TRBD2 (6 bases). CDR1 and CDR2 (germline): MGHRA, YSYEKL. V gave up 2 bases and J gave up 8 bases, with 16 bases separating them. The CDR3 runs 15 residues. This CDR3 is CASSQWTSGYYEQFF. CDR3 in DNA: TGCGCCAGCAGCCAATGGACAAGCGGGTACTATGAGCAGTTCTTC.

The V and J genes are TRBV14 and TRBJ2-2; D perhaps matches TRBD1 (7 bases). This CDR3 is built from 17 residues. In germline, CDR1 is SGHDN, CDR2 FVKESK. Trimming cost V 3 bases and J 5 bases, with 19 bases left between them. The DNA for the CDR3 is TGTGCCAGCAGCCAGGCCGCTAGCGCCAGGGGGACCGGGGAGCTGTTTTTT. It specifies CASSQAASARGTGELFF. The variable domain in full, with the rest retrieved from reference TRBV14 and TRBJ2-2, is EAGVTQFPSHSVIEKGQTVTLRCDPISGHDNLYWYRRVMGKEIKFLLHFVKESKQDESGMPNNRFLAERTGGTYSTLKVQPAELEDSGVYFCASSQAASARGTGELFFGEGSRLTVL.

This chain uses TRBV14 with TRBJ1-5; D not resolved. This CDR3 contains 13 residues. With 1 base removed from V and 10 bases from J, the gap between germline ends came to 11 bases. Germline values: CDR1 SGHDN, CDR2 FVKESK. CDR3 in DNA: TGTGCCAGCAGCCAAGGGGGTGGGAGACCCCAGCATTTT. It encodes CASSQGGGRPQHF.

The chain recombines TRBV5-1 with TRBJ1-2; 7 bases match TRBD1. This CDR3 is 18 amino acids long. Germline CDR1 SGHRS, CDR2 YFSETQ. V gave up 3 bases and J gave up 0 bases; unmatched junction bases: 14. The CDR3 sequence is CASSSGRTGQTTNYGYTF. The CDR3 nucleotides read TGCGCCAGCAGCTCTGGAAGGACGGGACAGACAACTAACTATGGCTACACCTTC.

This clone was counted a few times. The rearrangement uses TRBV5-4 and TRBJ2-1; D possibly corresponds to TRBD2 (5 bases). The V end lost 9 bases, the J end lost 9 bases, and 25 bases lay between the germline ends. The CDR3 covers 15 residues. CDR1 SGHNT and CDR2 YYREEE come from the germline V gene (reference sequence). Here the CDR3 reads CATMNARTYDLEQFF. As DNA, the CDR3 is TGTGCCACCATGAACGCCCGGACTTACGACCTTGAGCAGTTCTTC. The full variable domain, with the rest looked up from reference TRBV5-4 and TRBJ2-1, is ETGVTQSPTHLIKTRGQQVTLRCSSQSGHNTVSWYQQALGQGPQFIFQYYREEENGRGNFPPRFSGLQFPNYSSELNVNALELDDSALYLCATMNARTYDLEQFFGPGTRLTVL.

This clone was recorded once. This chain links TRBV2 with TRBJ1-5, with TRBD1 as a possible D gene (5 bases). The CDR3 sequence is 16 residues long. Germline lookup yields CDR1 SNHLY and CDR2 FYNNEI. V was shortened by 3 bases and J by 0 bases, with 12 bases between the two germline ends. CDR3: CASSEFRQGSNQPQHF. For the CDR3, the DNA is TGTGCCAGCAGTGAGTTTAGGCAGGGTAGCAATCAGCCCCAGCATTTT.

The chain has TRBV7-8 and TRBJ2-4, with unresolved D. The V end lost 3 bases, the J end lost 3 bases, and 6 bases lay between the germline ends. The length of the CDR3 is 13 residues. Germline V lookup: CDR1 SGHVS, CDR2 FQNEAQ. The CDR3 DNA reads TGTGCCAGCAGCTTGGCATACAAAAACATTCAGTACTTC. Translating gives CASSLAYKNIQYF.

This clone appeared a few times. The chain joins TRBV10-1 to TRBJ2-1; 8 nucleotides line up with TRBD1. Germline V gene sequence: CDR1 WNHNN, CDR2 SYGVQD (reference sequence). CDR3 length equals 12 residues. Trimming at V came to 10 bases and at J to 5 bases, leaving 4 bases not matched to a gene. The CDR3, as DNA: TGCGCCATCCCGGACAGGGACAATGAGCAGTTCTTC. Its translation: CAIPDRDNEQFF.

The rearrangement links TRBV2 to TRBJ1-1; the D is unclear. Trimming took 7 bases from V and 2 from J, leaving 20 bases between them. The CDR3 contains 16 residues. Germline lookup yields CDR1 SNHLY and CDR2 FYNNEI. CDR3 sequence: CASTDAPLLINTEAFF. CDR3 bases: TGTGCCAGCACTGACGCCCCCTTACTAATCAACACTGAAGCTTTCTTT.

The chain carries TRBV14 and TRBJ2-2, with D maybe TRBD2 (6 bases). Germline V gene lookup returns CDR1 SGHDN and CDR2 FVKESK. The CDR3 extends over 16 amino acids. V lost 0 bases, J lost 4 bases, and 12 bases lay in between. The CDR3 nucleotides are TGTGCCAGCAGCCAAGACGGGGGTGTGGGCACCGGGGAGCTGTTTTTT. Amino acids: CASSQDGGVGTGELFF.

The J gene is TRBJ2-1, the V gene TRBV30; perhaps TRBD2 as D (5 bases). V was pared by 4 bases and J by 8 bases, with 18 bases between. The CDR3 is made up of 14 amino acids. CDR1 is GTSNPN, CDR2 SVGIG, per germline (reference sequence). CDR3 DNA sequence: TGTGCCTGGACTCGGGGTAGCGCCCCCCATGAGCAGTTCTTC. It codes for CAWTRGSAPHEQFF.

The chain combines TRBV6-1 with TRBJ2-3, with 11 bases that match TRBD2. The CDR3 loop spans 15 amino acids. V gave up 2 bases and J gave up 4 bases; unmatched junction bases: 2. Germline V gene sequence: CDR1 MNHNS, CDR2 SASEGT. The CDR3 loop is CASSEFSGGADTQYF. The CDR3 nucleotides read TGTGCCAGCAGTGAATTTAGCGGGGGGGCAGATACGCAGTATTTT.

The chain links TRBV12-3 or TRBV12-4 to TRBJ2-7; the D is unclear. V shed 4 bases and J shed 2 bases, with 6 bases lying between them. This CDR3 region has 12 residues. This CDR3 reads CASSYFAYEQYF. The CDR3 nucleotides are TGTGCCAGCAGTTACTTTGCCTACGAGCAGTACTTC.

The rearrangement uses TRBV29-1 and TRBJ2-1, with TRBD2 identical over 8 bases. Germline CDR1 and CDR2: SQVTM and ANQGSEA. The trim removed 3 bases at V and 8 bases at J, leaving 3 bases unmatched. This CDR3 is 12 amino acids long. In DNA form, the CDR3 reads TGCAGCGTTGAGGTCGGGGGGGATGAGCAGTTCTTC. Its protein product is CSVEVGGDEQFF.